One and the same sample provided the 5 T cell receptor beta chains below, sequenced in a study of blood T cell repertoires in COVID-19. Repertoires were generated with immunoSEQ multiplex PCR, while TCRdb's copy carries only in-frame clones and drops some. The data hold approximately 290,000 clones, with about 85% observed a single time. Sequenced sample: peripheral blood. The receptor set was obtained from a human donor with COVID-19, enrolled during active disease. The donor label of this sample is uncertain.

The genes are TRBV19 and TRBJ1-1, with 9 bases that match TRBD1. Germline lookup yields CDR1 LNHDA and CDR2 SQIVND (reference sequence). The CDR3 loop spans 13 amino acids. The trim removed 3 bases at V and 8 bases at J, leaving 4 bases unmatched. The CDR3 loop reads CASSMGQGDEAFF. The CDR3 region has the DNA TGTGCCAGTAGTATGGGACAGGGAGACGAAGCTTTCTTT.

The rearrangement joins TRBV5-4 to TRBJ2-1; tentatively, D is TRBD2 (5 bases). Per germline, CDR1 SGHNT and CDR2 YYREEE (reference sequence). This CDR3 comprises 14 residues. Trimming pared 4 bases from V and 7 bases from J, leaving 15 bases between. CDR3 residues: CASSPGLGLNEQFF. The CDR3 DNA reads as TGTGCCAGCAGCCCGGGGTTAGGGTTAAATGAGCAGTTCTTC.

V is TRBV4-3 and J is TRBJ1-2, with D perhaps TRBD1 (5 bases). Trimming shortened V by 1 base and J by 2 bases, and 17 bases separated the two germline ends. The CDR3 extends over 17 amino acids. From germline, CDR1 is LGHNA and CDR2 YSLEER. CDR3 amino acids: CASSQAQTVLGNYGYTF. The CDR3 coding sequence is TGCGCCAGCAGCCAAGCGCAGACAGTGCTGGGGAACTATGGCTACACCTTC.

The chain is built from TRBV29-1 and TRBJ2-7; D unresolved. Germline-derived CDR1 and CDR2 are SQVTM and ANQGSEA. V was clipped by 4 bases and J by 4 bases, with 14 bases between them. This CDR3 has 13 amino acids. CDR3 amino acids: CSVGGSAAYEQYF. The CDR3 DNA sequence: TGCAGCGTTGGTGGCAGCGCGGCTTACGAGCAGTACTTC.

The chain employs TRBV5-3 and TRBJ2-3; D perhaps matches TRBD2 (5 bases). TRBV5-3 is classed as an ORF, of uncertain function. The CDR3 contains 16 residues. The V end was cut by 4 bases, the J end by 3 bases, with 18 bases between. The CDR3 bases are TGTGCCAGAAGCCATACGGTGGGAGTGGGGACAGATACGCAGTATTTT. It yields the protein CARSHTVGVGTDTQYF.